A single sample gave rise to the 30 T cell receptor beta chains below, sequenced in a study of graft-versus-host responses after intestinal transplantation. The table came from immunoSEQ multiplex PCR; TCRdb's copy has only in-frame clones and leaves some out. The profile covers about 110,000 clones, with around nine tenths appearing a single time and about 0.25% taken by the ten largest. These receptors have no identified antigens. This specimen was unstimulated CD4+ T cells sorted from spleen or lymph node cells, taken before transplant. These receptors all stem from a human donor who was the organ donor for an intestinal transplant.

The rearrangement links TRBV5-1 to TRBJ1-2; 9 nucleotides align to TRBD1. Germline trimming cut 0 bases from V and 8 bases from J; bases unmatched to any gene: 5. From germline, CDR1 is SGHRS and CDR2 YFSETQ. The length of the CDR3 is 14 residues. For the CDR3, the DNA is TGCGCCAGCAGCTTGGAGGGGACAGGGAGCGGCTACACCTTC. It specifies CASSLEGTGSGYTF.

CDR3 amino acids: CASSPTGPLPYEQYF. CDR3 sequence (DNA): TGCGCCAGCAGCCCTACCGGGCCGTTACCCTACGAGCAGTACTTC. The rearrangement joins TRBV5-1 to TRBJ2-7; D is unresolved. This CDR3 spans 15 amino acids. With 4 bases removed from V and 2 bases from J, the gap between germline ends came to 16 bases. Germline V CDR1 and CDR2: SGHRS, YFSETQ. The full variable domain, in which reference TRBV5-1 and TRBJ2-7 provide the parts outside the CDR3, is KAGVTQTPRYLIKTRGQQVTLSCSPISGHRSVSWYQQTPGQGLQFLFEYFSETQRNKGNFPGRFSGRQFSNSRSEMNVSTLELGDSALYLCASSPTGPLPYEQYFGPGTRLTVT.

The gene calls are TRBV7-8 and TRBJ1-1; D gene unclear. This CDR3 is 11 amino acids long. CDR1 is SGHVS, CDR2 FQNEAQ, per germline. V was cut by 2 bases and J by 5 bases, with 3 bases left in between. CDR3 sequence: CASSLLTEAFF. As DNA, the CDR3 is TGTGCCAGCAGCTTATTAACTGAAGCTTTCTTT.

The rearrangement uses TRBV5-8 and TRBJ1-2; D uncertain. Germline V gene sequence: CDR1 SGHTS, CDR2 YDEGEE. The V and J ends lost 2 bases and 4 bases respectively, with 15 bases between them. This CDR3 comprises 15 residues. The CDR3 sequence: CASSLRVGSVYGYTF. The CDR3 region has the DNA TGTGCCAGCAGCTTAAGGGTAGGGAGCGTCTATGGCTACACCTTC. Looking up the rest from reference TRBV5-8 and TRBJ1-2 gives the full variable domain: EAGVTQSPTHLIKTRGQQATLRCSPISGHTSVYWYQQALGLGLQFLLWYDEGEERNRGNFPPRFSGRQFPNYSSELNVNALELEDSALYLCASSLRVGSVYGYTFGSGTRLTVV.

J is TRBJ2-1 and V is TRBV28, with D perhaps TRBD1 (6 bases). Trimming stripped 4 bases from V and 12 bases from J, with 19 bases between. The CDR3 length is 14 residues. Germline V lookup: CDR1 MDHEN, CDR2 SYDVKM. The CDR3 bases are TGTGCCAGCAGTTCTTACGGGACACCAAGTGGGCAGTTCTTC. The encoded protein is CASSSYGTPSGQFF.

The gene calls are TRBV14 and TRBJ2-5; TRBD1 aligns across 7 bases. This CDR3 is built from 13 residues. The germline V gene encodes CDR1 SGHDN and CDR2 FVKESK. The ends lost 4 bases at V and 2 bases at J; junction bases unmatched: 1. Here the CDR3 reads CASSLGQQETQYF. Written as DNA, the CDR3 is TGTGCCAGCAGCCTGGGACAGCAAGAGACCCAGTACTTC.

This rearrangement joins TRBV19 to TRBJ2-5; D is perhaps TRBD2 (8 bases). CDR1 is LNHDA, CDR2 SQIVND, per germline (reference sequence). The V end lost 6 bases, the J end lost 2 bases, and 28 bases lay between the germline ends. The CDR3 consists of 19 residues. The CDR3 loop is CASREEGAYQLAVQETQYF. CDR3 bases: TGTGCCAGTAGAGAGGAGGGGGCGTATCAACTAGCGGTTCAAGAGACCCAGTACTTC.

The chain is built from TRBV10-3 and TRBJ2-5; the D is unclear. This CDR3 region has 14 residues. V was trimmed by 3 bases and J by 4 bases, leaving 12 bases between them. In germline, CDR1 is ENHRY, CDR2 SYGVKD. This CDR3 reads CAISEEVRLETQYF. The CDR3 DNA sequence: TGTGCCATCAGTGAAGAGGTCAGACTAGAGACCCAGTACTTC.

V and J are TRBV7-2 and TRBJ2-5, with 7 bases lining up with TRBD2. Germline V gene data show CDR1 as SGHTA and CDR2 as FQGNSA. Trimming cost V 2 bases and J 7 bases; bases outside gene matches: 7. The length of the CDR3 is 14 residues. The CDR3: CASSLLGGSGTQYF. Here the CDR3 DNA reads TGTGCCAGCAGCTTATTGGGCGGGAGTGGGACCCAGTACTTC.

V is TRBV23-1 and J is TRBJ2-3, with 13 bases identical to TRBD2. TRBV23-1 is assigned to the ORF class and has an uncertain function. With V trimmed by 2 bases and J by 1 base, 9 bases remained unmatched. There are 19 residues in the CDR3. The CDR3 nucleotides read TGCGCCAGCAGTCAACCCCGACTAGCGGGAGGTCAGGGCACAGATACGCAGTATTTT. It yields the protein CASSQPRLAGGQGTDTQYF.

The gene calls are TRBV9 and TRBJ2-2; 9 bases fit TRBD2. Germline V lookup: CDR1 SGDLS, CDR2 YYNGEE. J gave up 1 base and V 0 bases, and 7 bases lay outside the gene matches. The CDR3 contains 18 residues. CDR3 DNA: TGTGCCAGCAGCGTAGCCCCCTTGCGGGAGGGGAACACCGGGGAGCTGTTTTTT. This gives the protein CASSVAPLREGNTGELFF.

The V and J genes are TRBV30 and TRBJ1-1, with TRBD1 matching 8 bases. With 3 bases clipped from V and 8 bases from J, the junction kept 2 bases outside the gene matches. The CDR3 covers 11 residues. Looked up from germline, CDR1 is GTSNPN and CDR2 is SVGIG (reference sequence). In nucleotides, the CDR3 is TGTGCCTGGAGGGGACAGGCCGAAGCTTTCTTT. Protein sequence: CAWRGQAEAFF.

The rearrangement uses TRBV21-1 and TRBJ2-1. TRBV21-1 is a pseudogene. This CDR3 comprises 11 residues. The DNA of the CDR3 is TGTGCCAGCCCTTTCGGGACCGAGCAGTTCTTC. Translating it yields CASPFGTEQFF.

This clone was seen only once. The chain links TRBV19 to TRBJ2-2; 7 bases agree with TRBD2. V lost 5 bases and J lost 2; bases outside the gene matches: 8. This CDR3 comprises 16 residues. Germline lookup yields CDR1 LNHDA and CDR2 SQIVND (reference sequence). CDR3 in DNA: TGTGCCAGTAGTCCATTGGGACTACCAAACACCGGGGAGCTGTTTTTT. Translation gives CASSPLGLPNTGELFF.

The chain recombines TRBV9 with TRBJ1-3; D is undetermined. The CDR3 has 15 amino acids. Germline CDR1 is SGDLS and CDR2 is YYNGEE. Trimming pared 4 bases from V and 4 bases from J, leaving 15 bases between. This CDR3 reads CASSRNLGPGNTIYF. The CDR3 DNA reads as TGTGCCAGCAGCCGGAACCTAGGGCCCGGAAACACCATATATTTT.

The DNA of the CDR3 is TGTGCCAGTAGTATTTCGGCAGGGGGAAGCTCACCCCTCCACTTT. This codes for CASSISAGGSSPLHF. The chain is built from TRBV19 and TRBJ1-6; 7 nucleotides line up with TRBD1. Germline V gives CDR1 LNHDA, CDR2 SQIVND (reference sequence). The CDR3 is 15 amino acids. After removal of 3 bases from V and 10 bases from J, the junction contained 9 bases not matched to a gene. Full variable domain (missing parts from reference TRBV19 and TRBJ1-6): DGGITQSPKYLFRKEGQNVTLSCEQNLNHDAMYWYRQDPGQGLRLIYYSQIVNDFQKGDIAEGYSVSREKKESFPLTVTSAQKNPTAFYLCASSISAGGSSPLHFGNGTRLTVT.

This chain links TRBV4-3 with TRBJ2-4; D gene uncertain. The V end lost 4 bases, the J end lost 6 bases, and 13 bases lay between the germline ends. The length of the CDR3 is 14 residues. Germline values: CDR1 LGHNA, CDR2 YSLEER. CDR3 nucleotide sequence: TGCGCCAGCAGCCCAGGAGCAGGCTTAAACATTCAGTACTTC. Translated: CASSPGAGLNIQYF.

The genes are TRBV6-6 and TRBJ1-2; possibly TRBD1 for D (5 bases). Per the germline V gene, CDR1 is MNHNY and CDR2 is SVGAGI (reference sequence). The germline V and J ends were trimmed by 6 bases and 9 bases, with 20 bases remaining between them. CDR3 length equals 14 residues. The CDR3, as DNA: TGTGCCAGCAGACTACGGGGGGAGATGGCTAGCTACACCTTC. As protein: CASRLRGEMASYTF.

The chain combines TRBV11-2 with TRBJ1-2; a weak D match, TRBD1 (5 bases). The CDR3 is 12 residues long. Per the germline V gene, CDR1 is SGHAT and CDR2 is FQNNGV. Between the trimmed V and J ends, which lost 6 bases and 8 bases, there was a span of 13 bases. DNA of the CDR3: TGTGCCAGCAGTCCTCAGGGAGGGGGCTACACCTTC. Translating it yields CASSPQGGGYTF.

The V call is TRBV28, the J call TRBJ2-3; the D gene could be TRBD1 or TRBD2 (5 bases each). This CDR3 is built from 14 residues. The ends were cut back, 6 bases at V and 6 bases at J, with 16 bases in the middle. Germline-derived CDR1 and CDR2 are MDHEN and SYDVKM. The CDR3 DNA reads TGTGCCAGCAGCGAAACCTGGGGGAGCGATACGCAGTATTTT. The encoded protein is CASSETWGSDTQYF.

V usage is TRBV11-2 and J usage is TRBJ2-5; the match to TRBD2 covers 7 bases. Germline trimming cut 4 bases from V and 4 bases from J; bases unmatched to any gene: 6. CDR3 size: 14 residues. Per the germline V gene, CDR1 is SGHAT and CDR2 is FQNNGV. The DNA of the CDR3 is TGTGCCAGCAGCTCCTCCTGGGAGGGAGAGACCCAGTACTTC. This translates into CASSSSWEGETQYF.

The J gene is TRBJ1-5, the V gene TRBV9, with D maybe TRBD1 (6 bases). The CDR3 spans 13 residues. Germline values: CDR1 SGDLS, CDR2 YYNGEE. Trimming cost V 4 bases and J 5 bases, with 10 bases left between them. The CDR3 nucleotides are TGTGCCAGCAGCTTACAGGGAGATCAGCCCCAGCATTTT. Its translation: CASSLQGDQPQHF.

This clone has a handful of counts. The chain couples TRBV6-6 to TRBJ1-2; no firm D call. Deletions cut 4 bases from V and 4 bases from J, with 7 bases between. The CDR3 is 12 amino acids. The V gene's germline CDR1 is MNHNY and CDR2 SVGAGI (reference sequence). CDR3 protein: CASSFPLYGYTF. CDR3 DNA: TGTGCCAGCAGTTTCCCCCTCTATGGCTACACCTTC.

The V and J genes are TRBV6-5 and TRBJ2-1; unclear D gene. V lost 5 bases and J lost 13, with 15 bases in between. Germline CDR1 reads MNHEY; CDR2 reads SVGAGI. The CDR3 has 12 amino acids. The CDR3 spells CASSARLPRQFF. The CDR3 DNA sequence: TGTGCCAGCAGTGCCCGACTCCCACGACAGTTCTTC.

This chain connects TRBV10-2 to TRBJ1-2; D remains unclear. The CDR3 consists of 12 residues. The V and J ends lost 0 bases and 7 bases respectively, with 6 bases between them. CDR1 and CDR2 from the germline V gene are WSHSY and SAAADI. CDR3: CASSESYGGYTF. The DNA for the CDR3 is TGCGCCAGCAGTGAGTCGTATGGTGGCTACACCTTC.

The chain joins TRBV30 to TRBJ2-7; 12 bases are shared with TRBD2. Germline-derived CDR1 and CDR2 are GTSNPN and SVGIG (reference sequence). Losses at the gene ends were 3 bases for V and 4 bases for J; bases not matched to a gene: 1. The length of the CDR3 is 13 residues. The CDR3 coding sequence is TGTGCCTGGAGACTAGCGGGAGGTTACGAGCAGTACTTC. Encoded protein: CAWRLAGGYEQYF.

The V call is TRBV28, the J call TRBJ2-7; TRBD2 might be the D (6 bases). Germline loops: CDR1 MDHEN, CDR2 SYDVKM. The germline V and J ends were trimmed by 6 bases and 6 bases, with 24 bases remaining between them. The CDR3 extends over 16 amino acids. The CDR3 DNA sequence: TGTGCCAGCAGAGATGGCCGGGGGTCTATTCTGGTCGAGCAGTACTTC. Translation: CASRDGRGSILVEQYF. Looking up the rest from reference TRBV28 and TRBJ2-7 gives the full variable domain: DVKVTQSSRYLVKRTGEKVFLECVQDMDHENMFWYRQDPGLGLRLIYFSYDVKMKEKGDIPEGYSVSREKKERFSLILESASTNQTSMYLCASRDGRGSILVEQYFGPGTRLTVT.

V and J are TRBV6-6 and TRBJ1-2, with unresolved D. There are 13 residues in the CDR3. Trimming left V 2 bases short and J 0 bases short, with 4 bases between. Germline CDR1 MNHNY, CDR2 SVGAGI (reference sequence). As DNA, the CDR3 is TGTGCCAGCAGTTACGTCCCTAACTATGGCTACACCTTC. Protein: CASSYVPNYGYTF.

The table lists this clone with a count of one. The chain is built from TRBV6-1 and TRBJ1-2, with 9 nucleotides matching TRBD1. Germline V gene sequence: CDR1 MNHNS, CDR2 SASEGT. Unmatched junction bases numbered 5, after V lost 4 bases and J lost 2 bases. CDR3 length equals 15 residues. The CDR3 DNA sequence: TGTGCCAGCAGTGGACCGGGACAGGGAAACTATGGCTACACCTTC. This sequence encodes CASSGPGQGNYGYTF.

The chain couples TRBV2 to TRBJ1-2; 10 bases align to TRBD1. The V gene's germline CDR1 is SNHLY and CDR2 FYNNEI. This CDR3 is built from 14 residues. V shed 3 bases and J 7 bases; nucleotides not matched to a gene: 5. In nucleotides, the CDR3 is TGTGCCAGCAGTGAGGGACAGGGGCGCATTGGCTACACCTTC. Amino acids: CASSEGQGRIGYTF.